The 15 T cell receptor beta chains below were found in one sample sequenced in a study of cytomegalovirus exposure and HLA in healthy donors. Use of 60 Vbeta and 13 Jbeta primers characterized the PCR. Only in-frame clones appear in the TCRdb table, and some are missing; sequencing was by immunoSEQ multiplex PCR. The table has 200,000 to 250,000 clones, 75% to 90% seen once. Specimen: PBMCs. These TCRs come from a woman aged 40-49 years in good health and CMV-seronegative.

The chain joins TRBV7-8 to TRBJ2-3; possibly TRBD1 for D (7 bases). Germline V gene data show CDR1 as SGHVS and CDR2 as FQNEAQ. CDR3 length: 16 amino acids. V was pared by 0 bases and J by 7 bases, with 17 bases between. The CDR3 coding sequence is TGTGCCAGCAGCTTAGCCGGGAGACAGGGTATGAATACGCAGTATTTT. As protein: CASSLAGRQGMNTQYF.

The chain recombines TRBV30 with TRBJ1-4, with D possibly TRBD1 on 6 matching bases. V was shortened by 4 bases and J by 2 bases, with 11 bases between the two germline ends. The CDR3 has 14 amino acids. Germline V CDR1 and CDR2: GTSNPN, SVGIG (reference sequence). The CDR3 DNA reads TGTGCCTGGACTTCAGGGGAGACTAATGAAAAACTGTTTTTT. Protein sequence: CAWTSGETNEKLFF.

V usage is TRBV6-1 and J usage is TRBJ2-1; 10 bases agree with TRBD1. The CDR3 is 14 amino acids. The ends lost 4 bases at V and 11 bases at J; junction bases unmatched: 8. CDR1 and CDR2 (germline): MNHNS, SASEGT. The CDR3 nucleotides are TGTGCCAGCAGTGGGGGACAGGGGACGGATAAGCAGTTCTTC. Translating it yields CASSGGQGTDKQFF.

This chain's CDR3 is CASSLTSGSAETQYF. DNA of the CDR3: TGCGCCAGCAGCTTGACTAGCGGGAGCGCAGAGACCCAGTACTTC. J is TRBJ2-5 and V is TRBV5-1; 11 bases agree with TRBD2. V lost 1 base, J lost 4 bases, and 3 bases stayed unmatched. This CDR3 is built from 15 residues. The germline gives CDR1 SGHRS, CDR2 YFSETQ.

This clone was counted once. The V call is TRBV16, the J call TRBJ1-2, with D unresolved. The V end lost 0 bases, the J end lost 0 bases, and 5 bases lay between the germline ends. Germline CDR1 reads KGHSY; CDR2 reads FQNENV. The CDR3 spans 14 residues. CDR3 DNA sequence: TGTGCCAGCAGCCAATCGCAGGCTAACTATGGCTACACCTTC. Protein sequence: CASSQSQANYGYTF.

V is TRBV10-3 and J is TRBJ2-5, with TRBD2 matching 9 bases. Germline-derived CDR1 and CDR2 are ENHRY and SYGVKD. There are 16 residues in the CDR3. Trimming cost V 0 bases and J 5 bases; bases outside gene matches: 7. CDR3 sequence reads: CAISESVAGDLETQYF. The CDR3 coding sequence is TGTGCCATCAGTGAGTCGGTAGCGGGAGATTTGGAGACCCAGTACTTC.

This rearrangement joins TRBV2 to TRBJ2-7; TRBD2 matches 9 bases. Germline V gene sequence: CDR1 SNHLY, CDR2 FYNNEI. The V segment lost 6 bases and the J segment 0 bases; nucleotides outside the gene matches: 9. CDR3 size: 16 residues. CDR3 in DNA: TGTGCCAGCAGCTCTAGCGGGACGGCCCACTCCTACGAGCAGTACTTC. Its protein is CASSSSGTAHSYEQYF.

V usage is TRBV7-3 and J usage is TRBJ1-5; D unresolved. V lost 4 bases and J lost 5, with 6 bases in between. Germline CDR1 SGHTA, CDR2 FQGTGA. The CDR3 length is 12 residues. The CDR3 DNA follows: TGTGCCAGCAGCTACCTAGATCAGCCCCAGCATTTT. Encoded protein: CASSYLDQPQHF.

The chain employs TRBV27 and TRBJ1-1, with a tentative D call TRBD1 (6 bases). Trimming shortened V by 5 bases and J by 3 bases, and 13 bases separated the two germline ends. Germline values: CDR1 MNHEY, CDR2 SMNVEV (reference sequence). The CDR3 has 14 amino acids. The CDR3 DNA is TGTGCCAGCAGTAACAGGGTTGGGGACACTGAAGCTTTCTTT. Translated, it gives CASSNRVGDTEAFF.

The chain links TRBV30 to TRBJ1-4, with TRBD1 identical over 9 bases. The trim removed 0 bases at V and 3 bases at J, leaving 2 bases unmatched. Germline CDR1 is GTSNPN and CDR2 is SVGIG (reference sequence). CDR3 size: 15 residues. This chain's CDR3 is CAWSVQGAPNEKLFF. CDR3 DNA sequence: TGTGCCTGGAGTGTACAGGGGGCGCCTAATGAAAAACTGTTTTTT.

V usage is TRBV28 and J usage is TRBJ1-2; 8 bases align to TRBD1. The junction had 8 bases not matched to a gene; V was cut back by 3 bases and J by 2 bases. Germline CDR1 reads MDHEN; CDR2 reads SYDVKM. CDR3 length: 16 amino acids. CDR3 DNA: TGTGCCAGCAGTTTCCAAGCGGACAGGGTGAACTATGGCTACACCTTC. Protein sequence: CASSFQADRVNYGYTF.

The CDR3 DNA reads as TGTGCCAGCAGTGAGAGAGGGGGCTATGGCTACACCTTC. As protein: CASSERGGYGYTF. The chain links TRBV6-4 to TRBJ1-2; TRBD1 is a possible D gene (6 bases). Germline CDR1 MRHNA, CDR2 SNTAGT. V was trimmed by 3 bases and J by 4 bases, leaving 9 bases between them. The CDR3 is 13 residues long.

This clone occurred once. This chain joins TRBV27 and TRBJ2-1; TRBD2 might be the D (5 bases). This CDR3 spans 14 amino acids. CDR1 MNHEY and CDR2 SMNVEV come from the germline V gene (reference sequence). V lost 6 bases, J lost 3 bases, and 12 bases lay in between. CDR3 bases: TGTGCCAGCAGCCCGGGGAGAGTCTACAATGAGCAGTTCTTC. Protein sequence: CASSPGRVYNEQFF.

This clone occurred a few times. The rearrangement links TRBV5-1 to TRBJ2-5, with D unclear. V shed 0 bases and J shed 0 bases, with 3 bases lying between them. Per germline, CDR1 SGHRS and CDR2 YFSETQ. The CDR3 runs to 13 residues. In nucleotides, the CDR3 is TGCGCCAGCAGCTTGGCATACCAAGAGACCCAGTACTTC. It translates to CASSLAYQETQYF. The full variable domain, rest sourced from reference TRBV5-1 and TRBJ2-5, is KAGVTQTPRYLIKTRGQQVTLSCSPISGHRSVSWYQQTPGQGLQFLFEYFSETQRNKGNFPGRFSGRQFSNSRSEMNVSTLELGDSALYLCASSLAYQETQYFGPGTRLLVL.

The chain employs TRBV27 and TRBJ1-3, with 7 positions matching TRBD1. This CDR3 has 16 residues. The junction had 8 bases not matched to a gene; V was cut back by 3 bases and J by 3 bases. CDR1 MNHEY and CDR2 SMNVEV come from the germline V gene (reference sequence). CDR3 residues: CASSLVAGGYGNTIYF. The CDR3, as DNA: TGTGCCAGCAGTTTGGTCGCAGGGGGATATGGAAACACCATATATTTT.